This TCR beta chain was captured by sequencing in a study of T cells in Graves' hyperthyroidism and ophthalmopathy. From RNA transcripts, TCR beta CDR3 regions were amplified. Researchers ran a first-round RT-PCR on the TCR CDR3 using the HTBI primer set. TCRdb redid the calling of the multiplex PCR reads with MiXCR, one entry per CDR3 protein. This table has about 840,000 distinct CDR3 sequences, over 35% appearing once. The CDR3 is 13 residues long. Germline CDR1 reads LNHNV; CDR2 reads YYDKDF (reference sequence). Reasons for excluding patients were uncontrolled infection, other autoimmune disease, pregnancy or lactation. This clonotype was observed at least ten times. One junction end does not reproduce the germline sequence, and a read error may be involved.

The source is a young man with Graves' hyperthyroidism. The sequencing sample was made of blood. The J gene is TRBJ1-1, the V gene TRBV15; D is unresolved. CDR3 nucleotide sequence: TGTGCCACCAGCGGTGCGTACCCGCCTGATGCTTTCTTT. This gives the protein CATSGAYPPDAFF.